This entry lists 29 T cell receptor beta chains sequenced from one sample in a study of beta chain features in type 1 diabetes. Study-level findings and limits: When Type 1 diabetes patients were examined, their TCRB CDR3s proved moderately but significantly shorter in all four CD4+ subsets.

Their antigen targets remain unknown. Of the isolated RNA, all was reverse transcribed, and so the sequenced material was expressed TCRB transcripts. Generated by immunoSEQ multiplex PCR, the TCRdb table keeps only in-frame clones and is missing some. The profile covers more than 550,000 clones, with around an eighth appearing a single time and around 0.04% taken by the ten largest. The sample was naive CD4+ T cells from blood. These receptor sequences come from a man aged 18 to 30 with type 1 diabetes.

The CDR3 region has the DNA TGCAGCGTCTCGGGACAGGGCTACACTGAAGCTTTCTTT. Residues: CSVSGQGYTEAFF. The chain couples TRBV29-1 to TRBJ1-1, with 9 nucleotides matching TRBD1. From germline, CDR1 is SQVTM and CDR2 ANQGSEA. The CDR3 spans 13 residues. The V and J ends lost 6 bases and 3 bases, in that order; junction bases with no gene match: 5.

The table lists this clone with a few counts. This chain joins TRBV27 and TRBJ1-2, with no clear D. Looked up from germline, CDR1 is MNHEY and CDR2 is SMNVEV (reference sequence). There are 13 residues in the CDR3. V was trimmed by 6 bases and J by 2 bases, leaving 10 bases between them. CDR3 amino acids: CASSAAQNYGYTF. The CDR3, as DNA: TGTGCCAGCAGCGCGGCTCAAAACTATGGCTACACCTTC.

The J gene is TRBJ1-5, the V gene TRBV25-1; D is perhaps TRBD1 (5 bases). V was shortened by 3 bases and J by 7 bases, with 7 bases between the two germline ends. Per the germline V gene, CDR1 is MGHDK and CDR2 is SYGVNS. CDR3 size: 12 residues. The CDR3 DNA reads TGTGCCAGCAGTGAGCCAGGGCAGCCCCAGCATTTT. This encodes CASSEPGQPQHF.

The chain employs TRBV28 and TRBJ2-3; D is uncertain. Deletions cut 5 bases from V and 2 bases from J, with 26 bases between. The CDR3 spans 19 residues. Germline V gives CDR1 MDHEN, CDR2 SYDVKM. CDR3 protein: CASSTSSSPRQDLTDTQYF. CDR3 bases: TGTGCCAGCAGTACAAGCAGTAGCCCTAGGCAGGACCTCACAGATACGCAGTATTTT.

This clone was recorded a few times. The rearrangement joins TRBV29-1 to TRBJ2-7, with TRBD1 as a possible D gene (5 bases). The CDR3 extends over 13 amino acids. CDR1 is SQVTM, CDR2 ANQGSEA, per germline. Trimming left V 4 bases short and J 3 bases short, with 13 bases between. The CDR3 DNA sequence: TGCAGCGTTGGTTGGGCTAGGGGCTACGAGCAGTACTTC. Amino acid sequence: CSVGWARGYEQYF.

The chain links TRBV21-1 to TRBJ2-7; TRBD2 is the table's D call and was not checked against the DNA. TRBV21-1 is given as a pseudogene. CDR3 length: 16 residues. CDR3 nucleotides: TGTGCCAGCAGCCCTCGGACTAGCGGGAGTACGGAGGAGCAGTACTTC. Translation gives CASSPRTSGSTEEQYF.

The chain is built from TRBV11-2 and TRBJ1-3; D perhaps matches TRBD1 (5 bases). The CDR3 has 15 residues. Trimming took off 5 bases at V and 4 bases at J, with 15 bases between the two ends. From germline, CDR1 is SGHAT and CDR2 FQNNGV. The CDR3 nucleotides read TGTGCCAGCAGCCGACCCGGGGGGGTAGGAAACACCATATATTTT. Translation gives CASSRPGGVGNTIYF.

The chain uses TRBV7-9 and TRBJ2-4; 8 bases fit TRBD1. After removal of 2 bases from V and 2 bases from J, the junction contained 11 bases not matched to a gene. The CDR3 has 18 residues. Germline CDR1 and CDR2: SEHNR and FQNEAQ (reference sequence). CDR3 sequence (DNA): TGTGCCAGCAGCTTAAGGGGAAAACAGGGGGAGTCCAAAAACATTCAGTACTTC. It specifies CASSLRGKQGESKNIQYF.

This clone occurred a few times. The gene calls are TRBV9 and TRBJ2-3, with D unclear. The CDR3 spans 14 residues. From germline, CDR1 is SGDLS and CDR2 YYNGEE. Trimming shortened V by 6 bases and J by 4 bases, and 15 bases separated the two germline ends. The CDR3 loop is CASKLGETADTQYF. DNA of the CDR3: TGTGCCAGCAAACTGGGTGAAACGGCAGATACGCAGTATTTT. Drawing the rest from reference TRBV9 and TRBJ2-3, the complete variable domain is DSGVTQTPKHLITATGQRVTLRCSPRSGDLSVYWYQQSLDQGLQFLIQYYNGEERAKGNILERFSAQQFPDLHSELNLSSLELGDSALYFCASKLGETADTQYFGPGTRLTVL.

This clone was counted between two and nine times. The chain joins TRBV5-4 to TRBJ2-7; D gene ambiguous. This CDR3 contains 14 residues. CDR1 and CDR2 from the germline V gene are SGHNT and YYREEE (reference sequence). Trimming left V 0 bases short and J 0 bases short, with 7 bases between. The CDR3 is CASSLDKASYEQYF. The CDR3 DNA is TGTGCCAGCAGCTTGGACAAGGCCTCCTACGAGCAGTACTTC.

The V call is TRBV19, the J call TRBJ2-6, with D maybe TRBD1 (6 bases). The V gene's germline CDR1 is LNHDA and CDR2 SQIVND (reference sequence). Between the trimmed V and J ends, which lost 9 bases and 2 bases, there was a span of 11 bases. The CDR3 is made up of 14 amino acids. CDR3 protein: CASQGNPGANVLTF. CDR3 in DNA: TGTGCCAGCCAGGGGAACCCTGGGGCCAACGTCCTGACTTTC.

The rearrangement uses TRBV30 and TRBJ1-4; the D is unclear. This CDR3 contains 12 residues. V lost 4 bases and J lost 4, with 7 bases in between. The germline CDR1 and CDR2 sequences are GTSNPN and SVGIG (reference sequence). The CDR3 reads CAWNRFNEKLFF. The CDR3 bases are TGTGCCTGGAACCGTTTTAATGAAAAACTGTTTTTT.

This chain links TRBV27 with TRBJ1-2; D is perhaps TRBD1 (5 bases). Germline values: CDR1 MNHEY, CDR2 SMNVEV (reference sequence). With 8 bases removed from V and 4 bases from J, the gap between germline ends came to 14 bases. This CDR3 contains 13 residues. CDR3 bases: TGTGCCAGCGGGGAGAGGGGTACCTATGGCTACACCTTC. This gives the protein CASGERGTYGYTF.

The chain has TRBV30 and TRBJ2-7, with D hard to call. The germline gives CDR1 GTSNPN, CDR2 SVGIG (reference sequence). V lost 2 bases and J lost 3, with 5 bases in between. The CDR3 runs to 11 residues. CDR3 protein: CAWSWDYEQYF. The CDR3 bases are TGTGCCTGGAGTTGGGACTACGAGCAGTACTTC.

This chain's CDR3 is CASSYARDNEQFF. In DNA form, the CDR3 reads TGTGCCAGCAGTTACGCGCGAGACAATGAGCAGTTCTTC. The chain couples TRBV6-6 to TRBJ2-1; no definite D call. The CDR3 runs to 13 residues. Deletions cut 2 bases from V and 5 bases from J, with 7 bases between. Germline CDR1 and CDR2: MNHNY and SVGAGI (reference sequence).

V is TRBV5-1 and J is TRBJ2-1, with D tentatively TRBD2 (6 bases). The CDR3 contains 15 residues. Germline CDR1 SGHRS, CDR2 YFSETQ. With 4 bases removed from V and 5 bases from J, the gap between germline ends came to 16 bases. CDR3 sequence (DNA): TGCGCCAGCAGCGCAACGGGACTCACAAACAATGAGCAGTTCTTC. Its protein product is CASSATGLTNNEQFF.

The chain uses TRBV6-6 and TRBJ2-1, with D hard to call. Germline V CDR1 and CDR2: MNHNY, SVGAGI (reference sequence). V lost 6 bases and J lost 5, with 17 bases in between. The CDR3 is 15 amino acids. CDR3 bases: TGTGCCAGCAGCCGATCTCGACGGTTTGACAATGAGCAGTTCTTC. It codes for CASSRSRRFDNEQFF.

This clone was detected only a few times. The chain joins TRBV30 to TRBJ1-1, with D uncertain. V lost 4 bases and J lost 4, with 13 bases in between. Germline CDR1 is GTSNPN and CDR2 is SVGIG (reference sequence). This CDR3 spans 13 amino acids. The CDR3 protein is CAWTTLGGTEAFF. CDR3 nucleotide sequence: TGTGCCTGGACCACCTTGGGAGGCACTGAAGCTTTCTTT. Complete variable domain (other parts from reference TRBV30 and TRBJ1-1): SQTIHQWPATLVQPVGSPLSLECTVEGTSNPNLYWYRQAAGRGLQLLFYSVGIGQISSEVPQNLSASRPQDRQFILSSKKLLLSDSGFYLCAWTTLGGTEAFFGQGTRLTVV.

The chain joins TRBV2 to TRBJ1-5, with 7 positions matching TRBD1. Germline V gene data show CDR1 as SNHLY and CDR2 as FYNNEI. The CDR3 loop spans 14 amino acids. The V and J ends lost 6 bases and 3 bases, in that order; junction bases with no gene match: 5. The CDR3 reads CASSLGQHNQPQHF. The CDR3 nucleotides read TGTGCCAGCAGCTTGGGACAGCACAATCAGCCCCAGCATTTT.

The chain uses TRBV6-5 and TRBJ1-1; unclear D gene. Looked up from germline, CDR1 is MNHEY and CDR2 is SVGAGI. The CDR3 sequence is 12 residues long. The V and J ends lost 5 bases and 1 base respectively, with 5 bases between them. CDR3 residues: CASSGRNTEAFF. The DNA of the CDR3 is TGTGCCAGCAGTGGAAGGAACACTGAAGCTTTCTTT.

The chain carries TRBV7-2 and TRBJ2-7; 7 bases align to TRBD1. Trimming removed 0 bases from V and 4 bases from J; junction bases left unmatched: 6. CDR1 SGHTA and CDR2 FQGNSA come from the germline V gene. This CDR3 region has 15 residues. The chain's CDR3 is CASSLAPGTAYEQYF. The CDR3 bases are TGTGCCAGCAGCTTAGCGCCCGGGACAGCGTACGAGCAGTACTTC.

V and J are TRBV10-3 and TRBJ2-7; no clear D. The CDR3 totals 14 residues. V lost 4 bases to trimming and J lost 3 bases, with 13 bases between them. Germline-derived CDR1 and CDR2 are ENHRY and SYGVKD. The CDR3 coding sequence is TGTGCCATCAGTGGTCAGGAAAACAACTACGAGCAGTACTTC. This translates into CAISGQENNYEQYF.

The chain combines TRBV4-2 with TRBJ2-7, with 7 bases that match TRBD1. The junction had 9 bases not matched to a gene; V was cut back by 3 bases and J by 1 base. The CDR3 spans 16 residues. The V gene's germline CDR1 is LGHNA and CDR2 YNFKEQ. The CDR3 region has the DNA TGTGCCAGCAGCCATACCGACAGGGACCCTTCCTACGAGCAGTACTTC. This codes for CASSHTDRDPSYEQYF.

With regard to this clone: This specimen includes other DNA sequences encoding the same CDR3. V is TRBV5-6 and J is TRBJ2-5; 7 nucleotides match TRBD1. This CDR3 is built from 14 residues. From germline, CDR1 is SGHDT and CDR2 YYEEEE. V was pared by 1 base and J by 3 bases, with 3 bases of the junction left unmatched. The CDR3 DNA follows: TGTGCCAGCAGCTTGAGGGGGACAGAAGAGACCCAGTACTTC. It translates to CASSLRGTEETQYF.

The chain employs TRBV20-1 and TRBJ2-7; a possible D gene is TRBD2 (6 bases). This CDR3 region has 11 residues. CDR1 and CDR2 from the germline V gene are DFQATT and SNEGSKA (reference sequence). This CDR3 is CRLTGDYEQYF. CDR3 sequence (DNA): TGCAGGCTTACGGGGGATTACGAGCAGTACTTC.

This clone was found a few times. The J gene is TRBJ2-2, the V gene TRBV7-2; 9 bases fit TRBD1. V shed 1 base and J 7 bases; nucleotides not matched to a gene: 13. The CDR3 runs to 18 residues. Germline CDR1 and CDR2: SGHTA and FQGNSA. Written as DNA, the CDR3 is TGTGCCAGCAGCTTAGTCGGGATAGGGACAGGGAAGCACGGGGAGCTGTTTTTT. Its translation: CASSLVGIGTGKHGELFF. Full variable domain (remainder filled in from reference TRBV7-2 and TRBJ2-2): GAGVSQSPSNKVTEKGKDVELRCDPISGHTALYWYRQSLGQGLEFLIYFQGNSAPDKSGLPSDRFSAERTGGSVSTLTIQRTQQEDSAVYLCASSLVGIGTGKHGELFFGEGSRLTVL.

The chain recombines TRBV4-2 with TRBJ1-5; D gene uncertain. The CDR3 loop spans 12 amino acids. Trimming pared 4 bases from V and 3 bases from J, leaving 4 bases between. Looked up from germline, CDR1 is LGHNA and CDR2 is YNFKEQ. The CDR3 loop is CASSLFNQPQHF. DNA of the CDR3: TGTGCCAGCAGCCTTTTCAATCAGCCCCAGCATTTT.

CDR3 nucleotides: TGTGCCAGCCGCACAACCGGCTTGCCGGATGGCTACACCTTC. Encoded protein: CASRTTGLPDGYTF. The V and J genes are TRBV28 and TRBJ1-2; D remains ambiguous. This CDR3 is built from 14 residues. V was cut by 8 bases and J by 6 bases, with 19 bases left in between. Germline V gene data show CDR1 as MDHEN and CDR2 as SYDVKM.

This clone was observed a handful of times. The chain couples TRBV7-2 to TRBJ2-5, with 9 bases that match TRBD2. There are 17 residues in the CDR3. In germline, CDR1 is SGHTA, CDR2 FQGNSA. V lost 2 bases to trimming and J lost 4 bases; unmatched junction nucleotides: 11. Written as DNA, the CDR3 is TGTGCCAGCAGCTTATCGGCGGGAGGGCCGAGGGGAGAGACCCAGTACTTC. It yields the protein CASSLSAGGPRGETQYF.